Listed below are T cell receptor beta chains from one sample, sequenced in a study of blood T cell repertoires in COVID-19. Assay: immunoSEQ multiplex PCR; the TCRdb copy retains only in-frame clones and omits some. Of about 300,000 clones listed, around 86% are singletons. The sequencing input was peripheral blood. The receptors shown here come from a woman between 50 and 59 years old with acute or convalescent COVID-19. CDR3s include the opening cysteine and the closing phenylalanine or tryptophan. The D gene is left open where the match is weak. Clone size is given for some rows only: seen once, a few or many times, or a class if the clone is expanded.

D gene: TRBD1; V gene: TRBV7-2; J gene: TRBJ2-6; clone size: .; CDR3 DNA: TGTGCCAGCAGCTTAGCTCGGACAGGCCTCCTCTCTGGGGCCAACGTCCTGACTTTC; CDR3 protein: CASSLARTGLLSGANVLTF
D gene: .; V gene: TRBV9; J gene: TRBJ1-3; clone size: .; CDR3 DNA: TGTGCCAGCAGCGTAGCGCGGGACGGGTATACTCAGAACACCATATATTTT; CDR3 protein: CASSVARDGYTQNTIYF
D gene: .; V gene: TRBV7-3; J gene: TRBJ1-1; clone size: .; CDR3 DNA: TGTGCCAGCAGCACCCGACAGAACACTGAAGCTTTCTTT; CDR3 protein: CASSTRQNTEAFF
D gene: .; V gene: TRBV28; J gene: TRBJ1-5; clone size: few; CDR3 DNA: TGTGCCAGCAGTTTAGCAGGGGCGTACAATCAGCCCCAGCATTTT; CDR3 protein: CASSLAGAYNQPQHF
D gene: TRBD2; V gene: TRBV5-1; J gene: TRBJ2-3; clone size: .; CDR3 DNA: TGCGCCAGCAGCGATGGACTAGCGGGAGGGCCCCAAGATACGCAGTATTTT; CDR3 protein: CASSDGLAGGPQDTQYF
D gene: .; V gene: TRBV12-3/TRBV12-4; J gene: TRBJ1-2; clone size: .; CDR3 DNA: TGTGCCAGCAGTTTAGTTGACAGTGTCGGCTACACCTTC; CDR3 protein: CASSLVDSVGYTF
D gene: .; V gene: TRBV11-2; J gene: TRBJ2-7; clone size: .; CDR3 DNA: TGTGCCAGCAGCTTAGTACCGCCAGTGAACGAGCAGTACTTC; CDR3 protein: CASSLVPPVNEQYF
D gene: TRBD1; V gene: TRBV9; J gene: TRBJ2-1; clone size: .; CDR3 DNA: TGTGCCAGCAGCCATGCTTCGGGACAGCCCAATGAGCAGTTCTTC; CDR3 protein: CASSHASGQPNEQFF
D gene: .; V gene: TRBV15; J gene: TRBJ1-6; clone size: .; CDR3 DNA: TGTGCCACCAGCAGAGCATTTCGGCCCAGGGGTTCTGGTTCACCCCTCCACTTT; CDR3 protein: CATSRAFRPRGSGSPLHF
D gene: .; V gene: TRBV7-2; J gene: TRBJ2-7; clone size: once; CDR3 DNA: TGTGCCAGCAGCTTAGTCGGACACTTCTCCTACGAGCAGTACTTC; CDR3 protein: CASSLVGHFSYEQYF
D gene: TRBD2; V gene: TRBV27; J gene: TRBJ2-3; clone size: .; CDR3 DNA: TGTGCCAGCAGCTTTACCCCGAGTCGCGGGAGGGCCACAGATACGCAGTATTTT; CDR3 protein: CASSFTPSRGRATDTQYF
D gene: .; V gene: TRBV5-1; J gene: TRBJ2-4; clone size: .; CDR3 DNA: TGCGCCAGCAGCTGGCAGGTTCAAGGCAAAAACATTCAGTACTTC; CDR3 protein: CASSWQVQGKNIQYF
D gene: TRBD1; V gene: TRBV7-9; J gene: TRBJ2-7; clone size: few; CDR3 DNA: TGTGCCAGCAGCTTAGGGGTAACAGGGGACGAGCAGTACTTC; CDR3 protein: CASSLGVTGDEQYF
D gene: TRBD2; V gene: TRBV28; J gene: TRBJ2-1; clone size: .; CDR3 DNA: TGTGCCAGCAGTTTCGGCGGGAGCCCTCACAATGAGCAGTTCTTC; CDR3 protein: CASSFGGSPHNEQFF
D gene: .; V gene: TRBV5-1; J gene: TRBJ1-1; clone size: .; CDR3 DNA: TGCGCCAGCCAAGAACAGGGGAACACTGAAGCTTTCTTT; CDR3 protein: CASQEQGNTEAFF
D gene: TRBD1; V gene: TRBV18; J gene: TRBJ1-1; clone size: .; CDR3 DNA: TGTGCCAGCTCATACCCAGGACAGGGGAACACTGAAGCTTTCTTT; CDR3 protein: CASSYPGQGNTEAFF
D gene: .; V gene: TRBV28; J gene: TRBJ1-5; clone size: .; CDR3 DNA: TGTGCCAGCAGTTCAGATCACTATAGCAATCAGCCCCAGCATTTT; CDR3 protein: CASSSDHYSNQPQHF
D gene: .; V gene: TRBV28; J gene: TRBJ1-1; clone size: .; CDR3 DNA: TGTGCCAGCATTGCCCCAGGGTACGCTGAAGCTTTCTTT; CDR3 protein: CASIAPGYAEAFF
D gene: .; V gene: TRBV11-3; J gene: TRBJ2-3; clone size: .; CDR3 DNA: TGTGCCAGCAGCTGGGGCGGAACTAGCACAGATACGCAGTATTTT; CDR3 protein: CASSWGGTSTDTQYF
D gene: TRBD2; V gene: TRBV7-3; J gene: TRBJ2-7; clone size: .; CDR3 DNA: TGTGCCAGCAGCTTAGCTAGCGGGAGTGCCTACGAGCAGTACTTC; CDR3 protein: CASSLASGSAYEQYF
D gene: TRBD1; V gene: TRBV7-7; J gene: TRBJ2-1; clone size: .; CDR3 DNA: TGTGCTAGCAGCCCGAGAGCCGGGACAGGCGCCTACAATGAGCAGTTCTTC; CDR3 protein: CASSPRAGTGAYNEQFF
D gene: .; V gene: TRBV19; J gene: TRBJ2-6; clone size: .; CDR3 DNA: TGTGCCAGTAGACTAGCCTCTAACTCTGGGGCCAACGTCCTGACTTTC; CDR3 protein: CASRLASNSGANVLTF
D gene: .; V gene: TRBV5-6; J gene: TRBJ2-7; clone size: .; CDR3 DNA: TGTGCCAGCAGCCCTCGAGGGTTTTTCCACGAGCAGTACTTC; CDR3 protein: CASSPRGFFHEQYF
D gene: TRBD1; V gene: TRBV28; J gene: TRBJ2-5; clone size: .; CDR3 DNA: TGTGCCAGCGGGAGTGTTGGTTCCTCATTGACAGGGAATCAAGAGACCCAGTACTTC; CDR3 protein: CASGSVGSSLTGNQETQYF
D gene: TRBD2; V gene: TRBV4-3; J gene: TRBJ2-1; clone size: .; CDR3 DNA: TGCGCCAGCAGCCAAGACCGATTACTAGCGGGAGGGATGTGGAATGAGCAGTTCTTC; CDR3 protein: CASSQDRLLAGGMWNEQFF
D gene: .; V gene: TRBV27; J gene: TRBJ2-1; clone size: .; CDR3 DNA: TGTGCCAGCAGTTTACGGGGTCATGAGCAGTTCTTC; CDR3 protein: CASSLRGHEQFF
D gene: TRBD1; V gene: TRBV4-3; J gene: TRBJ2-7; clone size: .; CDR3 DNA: TGCGCCAGCAGCCAAGTGTGGACAGGTGTCTACGAGCAGTACTTC; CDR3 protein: CASSQVWTGVYEQYF
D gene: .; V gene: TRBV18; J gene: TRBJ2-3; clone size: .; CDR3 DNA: TGTGCCAGCTCACCACCCTTTAGCACAGATACGCAGTATTTT; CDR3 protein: CASSPPFSTDTQYF
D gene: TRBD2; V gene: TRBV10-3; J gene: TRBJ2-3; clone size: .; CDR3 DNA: TGTGCCATCAGTGAGGGGACTAGCGGGAGGAGCGATACGCAGTATTTT; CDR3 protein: CAISEGTSGRSDTQYF